This passage covers 29 T cell receptor beta chains from one sample sequenced in a study of spatial heterogeneity in lung cancer. Time point given: sample taken at primary tumor resection. Unsorted whole RNA of tumor, nontumor lung or frozen PBMC was sequenced. TCRdb redid the calling of the 5' RACE reads with MiXCR, one entry per CDR3 protein. The repertoire holds about 13,000 distinct CDR3 sequences, with about 5.6% as singletons. The sample here was lung tumor tissue, taken at surgery. These receptors all stem from a human donor with early-stage non-small cell lung cancer.

This clonotype was recorded at least ten times. A library prepared for alpha chains yielded this beta chain as an off-target read; its size is of little meaning. This chain connects TRBV4-3 to TRBJ2-1; D perhaps matches TRBD1 (6 bases). The CDR3 extends over 16 amino acids. The V gene's germline CDR1 is LGHNA and CDR2 YSLEER. V was cut by 0 bases and J by 2 bases, with 11 bases left in between. CDR3 bases: TGCGCCAGCAGCCAAGAGGGCAGGGGTACCTACAATGAGCAGTTCTTC. Its protein product is CASSQEGRGTYNEQFF.

This clonotype was picked up many times. This beta chain represents an off-target read in a library built for alpha chains; its size is of limited meaning. The chain is built from TRBV5-6 and TRBJ2-7; weak D call: TRBD1 (6 bases). The CDR3 spans 15 residues. CDR1 is SGHDT, CDR2 YYEEEE, per germline. V was clipped by 1 base and J by 0 bases, with 11 bases between them. The DNA of the CDR3 is TGTGCCAGCAGCTTGCCTACAGGGAGCTCCTACGAGCAGTACTTC. It codes for CASSLPTGSSYEQYF.

This clonotype was observed many times. This beta chain is off target for a library built for alpha chains, so its abundance means little. The chain joins TRBV20-1 to TRBJ1-3, with 8 nucleotides matching TRBD1. J gave up 4 bases and V 0 bases, and 2 bases lay outside the gene matches. Germline values: CDR1 DFQATT, CDR2 SNEGSKA (reference sequence). This CDR3 contains 14 residues. CDR3 region: CSAREGTGGNTIYF. The CDR3 DNA is TGCAGTGCTAGAGAAGGGACAGGAGGAAACACCATATATTTT.

This clonotype was counted many times. This beta chain came through as a stray read in a library set up for alpha chains, and its size says little. This chain links TRBV29-1 with TRBJ2-3; possible D gene TRBD2, 5 bases. The CDR3 is 15 amino acids. V dropped 4 bases and J dropped 0 bases, with 14 bases sitting between them. The germline CDR1 and CDR2 sequences are SQVTM and ANQGSEA. CDR3 sequence (DNA): TGCAGCGTTGTTTGGCTAGCCGATAGCACAGATACGCAGTATTTT. Residues: CSVVWLADSTDTQYF.

About this clonotype: The size of this beta chain means little, since it is a stray read in a library made for alpha chains. The chain is built from TRBV7-2 and TRBJ2-3, with 15 bases aligning to TRBD2. The CDR3 has 15 amino acids. The V and J ends lost 4 bases and 10 bases, in that order; junction bases with no gene match: 6. Germline V gene lookup returns CDR1 SGHTA and CDR2 FQGNSA. As DNA, the CDR3 is TGTGCCAGCAGCTCGGGACTAGCGGGAGGTACGGCGCAGTATTTT. Its translation: CASSSGLAGGTAQYF.

There are many counts of this clonotype. Because this beta chain is a stray read in a library intended to capture alpha chains, its abundance should not be given much weight. V gene TRBV10-3 combines with J gene TRBJ2-5; no clear D gene. Germline values: CDR1 ENHRY, CDR2 SYGVKD. This CDR3 has 15 residues. V was clipped by 4 bases and J by 1 base, with 13 bases between them. CDR3 DNA: TGTGCCATCAGTGTGGAATTGGGCATCCAAGAGACCCAGTACTTC. It specifies CAISVELGIQETQYF.

This clonotype has a handful of counts. Found in a library prepared for alpha chains, this beta chain is an off-target read, and its abundance has little meaning. V gene TRBV7-2 combines with J gene TRBJ2-5; 7 positions agree with TRBD2. Unmatched junction bases numbered 5, after V lost 4 bases and J lost 3 bases. CDR1 SGHTA and CDR2 FQGNSA come from the germline V gene. The CDR3 runs to 14 residues. CDR3: CASSSQRGKETQYF. The CDR3 nucleotides read TGTGCCAGCAGCTCACAGCGGGGAAAAGAGACCCAGTACTTC.

This clonotype appeared many times. This beta chain turned up in a library designed for alpha chains; as an off-target read, its abundance says little. CDR3 DNA sequence: TGTGCCAGCAGCTTAGACAGAAATCAGCCCCAGCATTTT. Protein: CASSLDRNQPQHF. This sequence joins TRBV7-2 and TRBJ1-5; D gene uncertain. CDR3 length equals 13 residues. V was shortened by 1 base and J by 4 bases, with 5 bases between the two germline ends. The germline gives CDR1 SGHTA, CDR2 FQGNSA.

In this sample, this clonotype turned up many times. Found in a library prepared for alpha chains, this beta chain is an off-target read, and its abundance has little meaning. This chain uses TRBV20-1 with TRBJ1-1, with TRBD1 matching over 7 bases. The germline V gene encodes CDR1 DFQATT and CDR2 SNEGSKA (reference sequence). J was trimmed by 4 bases and V by 3 bases; bases with no gene match: 8. The CDR3 loop spans 14 amino acids. This CDR3 reads CSASVQGFSTEAFF. For the CDR3, the DNA is TGCAGTGCTAGTGTACAGGGGTTTAGCACTGAAGCTTTCTTT.

As regards this clonotype: This beta chain is a stray read from a library made for alpha chains; its abundance is not meaningful. The V gene is TRBV14, the J gene TRBJ1-1, with D tentatively TRBD1 (5 bases). Trimming left V 0 bases short and J 2 bases short, with 7 bases between. The CDR3 spans 14 residues. Germline V gene data show CDR1 as SGHDN and CDR2 as FVKESK. CDR3 sequence (DNA): TGTGCCAGCAGCCAAGATTGGGACAACACTGAAGCTTTCTTT. It yields the protein CASSQDWDNTEAFF.

This clonotype has a count of ten or more. Because this beta chain is a stray read in a library intended to capture alpha chains, its abundance should not be given much weight. The V and J genes are TRBV28 and TRBJ2-1; TRBD2 agrees at 9 bases. Germline trimming cut 2 bases from V and 5 bases from J; bases unmatched to any gene: 7. Germline V gene sequence: CDR1 MDHEN, CDR2 SYDVKM. The CDR3 extends over 16 amino acids. The CDR3 nucleotides are TGTGCCAGCAGTTTAGTTACTAGCGGGTCCCACAATGAGCAGTTCTTC. Amino acids: CASSLVTSGSHNEQFF.

This clonotype appeared many times. For a library built for alpha chains, this beta chain is a stray read; little rests on its size. The rearrangement uses TRBV7-9 and TRBJ2-7, with D perhaps matching TRBD2 (6 bases). From germline, CDR1 is SEHNR and CDR2 FQNEAQ (reference sequence). Trimming cost V 0 bases and J 4 bases, with 7 bases left between them. This CDR3 contains 13 residues. The CDR3 loop is CASSLAGGYEQYF. The CDR3 DNA follows: TGTGCCAGCAGCTTAGCCGGAGGGTACGAGCAGTACTTC.

This clonotype was counted at least ten times. The conserved phenylalanine or tryptophan is not found at the CDR3 terminus, so this likely reflects a read error. Because the CDR3's place on the DNA is in doubt, the DNA is left out and the CDR3 is given as listed by TCRdb. This beta chain lies outside the target of a library built for alpha chains; its clone size means little. The chain is built from TRBV6-4 and TRBJ2-7; the table's D call, TRBD1, was not checked against the DNA. Germline assignment: CDR1 MRHNA and CDR2 SNTAGT. The CDR3 spans 15 amino acids, including both terminal residues. The CDR3 region is CASSMVRRTSLFYCL.

This clonotype was picked up many times. A library made for alpha chains picked up this beta chain off target, so its size means little. The chain carries TRBV28 and TRBJ1-3; no reliable D call. From germline, CDR1 is MDHEN and CDR2 SYDVKM. The length of the CDR3 is 17 residues. V shed 2 bases and J shed 0 bases, with 14 bases lying between them. In nucleotides, the CDR3 is TGTGCCAGCAGTTTAAGGAGCGGCAAAAGCTCTGGAAACACCATATATTTT. Amino acids: CASSLRSGKSSGNTIYF.

Many counts were recorded for this clonotype. Within a library made for alpha chains, this beta chain is off target, and its count is uninformative. This chain joins TRBV10-3 and TRBJ2-3, with 12 positions matching TRBD2. The CDR3 is 15 residues long. Germline CDR1 is ENHRY and CDR2 is SYGVKD. V lost 10 bases, J lost 2 bases, and 7 bases stayed unmatched. CDR3 amino acids: CATRLAGAPTDTQYF. The CDR3 DNA reads TGTGCCACCAGACTAGCGGGGGCCCCCACAGATACGCAGTATTTT.

This clonotype was recorded at least ten times. A library made for alpha chains picked up this beta chain off target, so its size means little. V gene TRBV24-1 combines with J gene TRBJ2-1; tentative D call: TRBD2 (5 bases). The CDR3 totals 12 residues. Trimming left V 5 bases short and J 7 bases short, with 8 bases between. CDR1 and CDR2 (germline): KGHDR, SFDVKD. CDR3 protein: CATSGTSNEQFF. The CDR3 DNA follows: TGTGCCACCAGTGGGACTTCGAATGAGCAGTTCTTC.

This clonotype was observed many times. This beta chain turned up in a library designed for alpha chains; as an off-target read, its abundance says little. The chain links TRBV29-1 to TRBJ2-3; TRBD1 is a possible D gene (7 bases). Trimming stripped 2 bases from V and 8 bases from J, with 8 bases between. The CDR3 has 11 residues. Germline CDR1 reads SQVTM; CDR2 reads ANQGSEA. CDR3 coding DNA: TGCAGCGTTGAACAGGGGGGTACGCAGTATTTT. This sequence encodes CSVEQGGTQYF.

This clonotype appeared many times. This beta chain represents an off-target read in a library built for alpha chains; its size is of limited meaning. This chain connects TRBV7-8 to TRBJ1-6; maybe TRBD1 (5 bases). V was pared by 10 bases and J by 10 bases, with 17 bases between. Looked up from germline, CDR1 is SGHVS and CDR2 is FQNEAQ. CDR3 length: 13 amino acids. The CDR3 loop is CATTPGGWSPLHF. The CDR3 DNA sequence: TGTGCCACCACCCCCGGGGGTTGGTCACCCCTCCACTTT.

This clonotype was found many times. Since it is a stray read in a library aimed at alpha chains, this beta chain has a size that is not meaningful. This sequence joins TRBV19 and TRBJ1-2; TRBD1 agrees at 7 bases. In germline, CDR1 is LNHDA, CDR2 SQIVND (reference sequence). This CDR3 has 15 amino acids. The junction had 7 bases not matched to a gene; V was cut back by 0 bases and J by 6 bases. CDR3 DNA sequence: TGTGCCAGTAGTATAGATTCCGGGCAGGGGGATGGCTACACCTTC. Its protein product is CASSIDSGQGDGYTF.

At least ten counts were recorded for this clonotype. Since it is a stray read in a library aimed at alpha chains, this beta chain has a size that is not meaningful. This sequence joins TRBV7-9 and TRBJ2-3, with D uncertain. The V end was cut by 11 bases, the J end by 6 bases, with 12 bases between. This CDR3 contains 11 residues. Germline V gives CDR1 SEHNR, CDR2 FQNEAQ (reference sequence). The CDR3 spells CALEKGDTQYF. In DNA, the CDR3 is TGTGCCCTCGAGAAAGGGGATACGCAGTATTTT.

This clonotype was counted ten times or more. In a library made to pick up alpha chains, this beta chain is a stray read with a size that means little. The chain recombines TRBV5-1 with TRBJ1-1, with no clear D. The CDR3 has 13 amino acids. The V gene's germline CDR1 is SGHRS and CDR2 YFSETQ. V lost 5 bases to trimming and J lost 0 bases, with 8 bases between them. The CDR3 sequence: CASRGLMNTEAFF. The CDR3 DNA reads TGCGCCAGCAGAGGACTCATGAACACTGAAGCTTTCTTT.

The table lists this clonotype with many counts. With the library built for alpha chains, this beta chain is off target and its frequency is not meaningful. The chain employs TRBV2 and TRBJ1-3, with 8 bases aligning to TRBD1. The germline V gene has CDR1 SNHLY and CDR2 FYNNEI. With 6 bases clipped from V and 2 bases from J, the junction kept 9 bases outside the gene matches. This CDR3 contains 16 residues. The CDR3 DNA reads TGTGCCAGCAGGACCGGACAGGGTCGGGCTGGAAACACCATATATTTT. This codes for CASRTGQGRAGNTIYF.

As to this clonotype: This beta chain turned up in a library designed for alpha chains; as an off-target read, its abundance says little. V usage is TRBV20-1 and J usage is TRBJ2-3; possibly TRBD2 for D (6 bases). The CDR3 extends over 14 amino acids. The V gene's germline CDR1 is DFQATT and CDR2 SNEGSKA (reference sequence). The ends were cut back, 6 bases at V and 1 base at J, with 14 bases in the middle. The CDR3 region has the DNA TGCAGTGCCCGATCGGGGGATGGCACAGATACGCAGTATTTT. Translation gives CSARSGDGTDTQYF.

This clonotype was counted many times. Since the library was made to target alpha chains, this beta chain is a stray read and its abundance is not meaningful. V is TRBV27 and J is TRBJ2-7, with 9 bases identical to TRBD2. Germline CDR1 and CDR2: MNHEY and SMNVEV (reference sequence). The V and J ends lost 5 bases and 1 base, in that order; junction bases with no gene match: 9. The CDR3 has 16 residues. The CDR3 bases are TGTGCCAGCAGTCTAATAGCGGGGGCCAGATCCTACGAGCAGTACTTC. Encoded protein: CASSLIAGARSYEQYF.

Worth noting for this clonotype: With the library built for alpha chains, this beta chain is off target and its frequency is not meaningful. The rearrangement joins TRBV27 to TRBJ2-1, with TRBD1 matching 8 bases. This CDR3 region has 15 residues. The V and J ends lost 9 bases and 6 bases, in that order; junction bases with no gene match: 13. Per the germline V gene, CDR1 is MNHEY and CDR2 is SMNVEV (reference sequence). The CDR3 coding sequence is TGTGCCAGTATGAACTGGGGGACAGGAATCAATGAGCAGTTCTTC. It codes for CASMNWGTGINEQFF.

This clonotype was detected ten times or more. A library made for alpha chains picked up this beta chain off target, so its size means little. The chain is built from TRBV7-3 and TRBJ2-1; D may be TRBD2 (6 bases). Germline lookup yields CDR1 SGHTA and CDR2 FQGTGA. V shed 2 bases and J shed 8 bases, with 10 bases lying between them. The CDR3 has 13 amino acids. CDR3 DNA: TGTGCCAGCAGCTTAGGAGGGGCGGATGAGCAGTTCTTC. Residues: CASSLGGADEQFF.

By share, this clonotype ranks as medium-sized. Because this beta chain is a stray read in a library intended to capture alpha chains, its abundance should not be given much weight. The V call is TRBV30, the J call TRBJ1-5, with 7 bases matching TRBD1. The germline V gene has CDR1 GTSNPN and CDR2 SVGIG (reference sequence). The CDR3 length is 14 residues. The V segment lost 2 bases and the J segment 2 bases; nucleotides outside the gene matches: 3. The CDR3 bases are TGTGCCTGGAGTTCAGACAGGGGCAATCAGCCCCAGCATTTT. This gives the protein CAWSSDRGNQPQHF.

This clonotype was seen at least ten times. This beta chain turned up in a library designed for alpha chains; as an off-target read, its abundance says little. The chain combines TRBV20-1 with TRBJ2-2; D possibly uses TRBD1 or TRBD2 (5 bases each). Germline loops: CDR1 DFQATT, CDR2 SNEGSKA (reference sequence). With 3 bases removed from V and 4 bases from J, the gap between germline ends came to 12 bases. The CDR3 runs to 14 residues. The CDR3 loop reads CSASRPGLTGELFF. The CDR3 DNA reads as TGCAGTGCTAGTCGCCCGGGGCTCACCGGGGAGCTGTTTTTT.

In this sample, this clonotype is medium-sized. This beta chain slipped into a library made for alpha chains as a stray read, so its size is not meaningful. The CDR3 DNA sequence: TGTGCCAGCAGCCTACAGGGCCTGACAAGGGTAAATCAGCCCCAGCATTTT. As protein: CASSLQGLTRVNQPQHF. The chain recombines TRBV7-2 with TRBJ1-5; D possibly corresponds to TRBD1 (6 bases). The CDR3 runs to 17 residues. Trimming left V 5 bases short and J 4 bases short, with 21 bases between. Germline assignment: CDR1 SGHTA and CDR2 FQGNSA.